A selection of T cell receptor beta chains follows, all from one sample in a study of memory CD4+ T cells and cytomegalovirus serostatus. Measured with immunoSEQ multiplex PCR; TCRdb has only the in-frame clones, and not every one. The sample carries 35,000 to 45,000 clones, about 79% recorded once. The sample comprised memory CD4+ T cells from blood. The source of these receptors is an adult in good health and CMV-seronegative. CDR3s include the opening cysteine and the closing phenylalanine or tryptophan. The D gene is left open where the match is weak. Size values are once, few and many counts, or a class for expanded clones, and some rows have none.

TGCGCCAGCAGGTGGGAGGGCCTAGCTAGGGATGAGCAGTTCTTC | CASRWEGLARDEQFF | TRBD2 | TRBV5-1 | NA | TRBJ2-1
TGTGCCAGCCTGGGGCGACAGGGGGATGGCTACACCTTC | CASLGRQGDGYTF | TRBD1 | TRBV19 | NA | TRBJ1-2
TGTGCCAGCAGCGCAGCAGGGACGGGCGGCTACACCTTC | CASSAAGTGGYTF | NA | TRBV7-6 | NA | TRBJ1-2
TGTGCCAGCAGTGGCAAGGGGGCAGAGGAAAAACTGTTTTTT | CASSGKGAEEKLFF | TRBD1 | TRBV2 | few | TRBJ1-4
TGTGCCAGCAGCTTAGGAGTCAGGGGCGCTGAAGCTTTCTTT | CASSLGVRGAEAFF | NA | TRBV7-2 | NA | TRBJ1-1
TGCGCCAGCAGCCCCGACAGGGCGGGAAGGTCACCCCTCCACTTT | CASSPDRAGRSPLHF | TRBD1 | TRBV4-3 | NA | TRBJ1-6
TGTGCCAGCAGCCAAGAGGGCTCTGGAAACACCATATATTTT | CASSQEGSGNTIYF | NA | TRBV4-2 | NA | TRBJ1-3
TGTGCCAGCAAATTGGGGGTGGGGGTCTACGAGCAGTACTTC | CASKLGVGVYEQYF | NA | TRBV6-5 | NA | TRBJ2-7
TGCGCCAGCAGCCAAGACAGGGCAAGTGAGCAGTTCTTC | CASSQDRASEQFF | NA | TRBV4-3 | few | TRBJ2-1
TGTGCCAGCAGCTTAACCCGCGGGATCGATACGCAGTATTTT | CASSLTRGIDTQYF | NA | TRBV11-2 | NA | TRBJ2-3
TGCGCCAGCAGCTTTGAGGGGGCCTATGGCTACACCTTC | CASSFEGAYGYTF | TRBD1 | TRBV5-1 | NA | TRBJ1-2
TGCGCCAGCAGCCGCGTGAATAGCGGAGAGGTGGAGACCCAGTACTTC | CASSRVNSGEVETQYF | NA | TRBV10-2 | NA | TRBJ2-5
TGTGCCAGCAGCCCTTTTGGGGGTAATGAGCAGTTCTTC | CASSPFGGNEQFF | NA | TRBV5-4 | NA | TRBJ2-1
TGTGCCAGCAGGCCGGGACAGGGAGTCTCACCCCTCCACTTT | CASRPGQGVSPLHF | TRBD1 | TRBV6-5 | few | TRBJ1-6
TGTGCCAGCAGCTTAGTGTCGTTTGGTGAGCAGTTCTTC | CASSLVSFGEQFF | NA | TRBV7-2 | NA | TRBJ2-1
TGTGCCAGTAGTATGCAGGCGAATAGCAATCAGCCCCAGCATTTT | CASSMQANSNQPQHF | NA | TRBV19 | NA | TRBJ1-5
TGTGCCAGCACTCCCCCGGGGCGGTACACTGAAGCTTTCTTT | CASTPPGRYTEAFF | NA | TRBV6-5 | NA | TRBJ1-1
TGTGCCAGTAGTCTCGACAGGGGGCGCGGAACCGGGGAGCTGTTTTTT | CASSLDRGRGTGELFF | TRBD1 | TRBV19 | NA | TRBJ2-2
TGTGCCTGGAGTCCGGGGGCTAGCGGGAGAGATACGCAGTATTTT | CAWSPGASGRDTQYF | TRBD2 | TRBV30 | NA | TRBJ2-3
TGTGCCAGCAGCTTGGAGACCCAAGAGACCCAGTACTTC | CASSLETQETQYF | NA | TRBV5-5 | few | TRBJ2-5
TGTGCCAGCAGCTTACCCCCCCGTTTTGGTCGGGGGGAGCAGTACTTC | CASSLPPRFGRGEQYF | NA | TRBV7-9 | NA | TRBJ2-7
TGTGCCAGCAGCCCCCATACAGCTACGTATGGCTACACCTTC | CASSPHTATYGYTF | NA | TRBV7-2 | NA | TRBJ1-2
TGCGCTTGGACGGGGACAAACTACGAGCAGTACTTC | CAWTGTNYEQYF | NA | TRBV23-1 | NA | TRBJ2-7
TGTGCCAGCAGTTACGGGTCCATGGCCCCCAGGGATACGCAGTATTTT | CASSYGSMAPRDTQYF | NA | TRBV6-5 | NA | TRBJ2-3
TGCGCCAGCTGGACAGGGGGCGCCGAGACCCAGTACTTC | CASWTGGAETQYF | TRBD1 | TRBV5-1 | NA | TRBJ2-5
TGTGCCAGCTCACCACAAGGGGGGAATGAAAAACTGTTTTTT | CASSPQGGNEKLFF | NA | TRBV18 | NA | TRBJ1-4
TGTGCCAGCAGCCGGGGACAGGGAGGCACAGATACGCAGTATTTT | CASSRGQGGTDTQYF | TRBD1 | TRBV7-9 | NA | TRBJ2-3
TGTGCCAGTAGTATTATTAGGCCAGGACGAAATGAAGCTTTCTTT | CASSIIRPGRNEAFF | NA | TRBV19 | NA | TRBJ1-1
TGTGCCAGCAGCGTAGATGTAGCTTCGGAGACCCAGTACTTC | CASSVDVASETQYF | NA | TRBV9 | NA | TRBJ2-5
TGTGCCAGCAGCTTAGGGGTATCGGGTAGCGGGATTCGCGGCAATGAGCAGTTCTTC | CASSLGVSGSGIRGNEQFF | TRBD2 | TRBV7-8 | NA | TRBJ2-1
TGTGCCAGCAGCTTACGAGACGCGGCCAACACCGGGGAGCTGTTTTTT | CASSLRDAANTGELFF | NA | TRBV7-6 | few | TRBJ2-2
TGTGCCAGCACCGCCGTGGGGAGGAACACTGAAGCTTTCTTT | CASTAVGRNTEAFF | NA | TRBV5-8 | once | TRBJ1-1
TGTGCCAGCAGTTACCTCGCCGGGCAGGGGAACTATGGCTACACCTTC | CASSYLAGQGNYGYTF | NA | TRBV6-5 | few | TRBJ1-2
TGCGCCAGCAGCGCACCAATATCGGGACAGAACACTGAAGCTTTCTTT | CASSAPISGQNTEAFF | NA | TRBV5-1 | NA | TRBJ1-1
TGCGCCAGCAAGGGAGCCCGGGTGAACACTGAAGCTTTCTTT | CASKGARVNTEAFF | NA | TRBV5-1 | once | TRBJ1-1
TGTGCCAGCAGTCCGAGGGGGCCCAACACTGAAGCTTTCTTT | CASSPRGPNTEAFF | TRBD1 | TRBV27 | once | TRBJ1-1
TGCGCCAGCAGCAAAGACAGCTACGAGCAGTACTTC | CASSKDSYEQYF | NA | TRBV5-1 | NA | TRBJ2-7
TGCGCCAGCAGCTTGTTACCCCAAGCTGAAGCTTTCTTT | CASSLLPQAEAFF | NA | TRBV5-1 | NA | TRBJ1-1
TGTGCCAGCAGCTCGCCGGGGGGATTGAACACTGAAGCTTTCTTT | CASSSPGGLNTEAFF | NA | TRBV7-6 | NA | TRBJ1-1
TGCAGCACCGACAGGGACATGAACACTGAAGCTTTCTTT | CSTDRDMNTEAFF | TRBD1 | TRBV29-1 | NA | TRBJ1-1
TGTGCCAGTAGTATGCAGGGTGCTGAAGCTTTCTTT | CASSMQGAEAFF | NA | TRBV19 | NA | TRBJ1-1
TGTGCCAGTAGTCGAGAGGGGGGGCTCGATGGCTACACCTTC | CASSREGGLDGYTF | NA | TRBV19 | once | TRBJ1-2
TGTGCCAGTAGTTTGAACTATGGCTACACCTTC | CASSLNYGYTF | NA | TRBV19 | NA | TRBJ1-2
TGTGCCAGTAGTATGGACCCAACGACAGGGAGGAGTAACTATGGCTACACCTTC | CASSMDPTTGRSNYGYTF | TRBD1 | TRBV19 | NA | TRBJ1-2
TGTGCCAGCAGCCTAACTAGCGGGGCCTTCACAGATACGCAGTATTTT | CASSLTSGAFTDTQYF | TRBD2 | TRBV5-4 | few | TRBJ2-3
TGTGCTAGTGGTTTGCCTCGACATATAAAGCATGGCTACACCTTC | CASGLPRHIKHGYTF | NA | TRBV12-5 | NA | TRBJ1-2
TGTGCCAGCAAACACAGGGAGACCGTAAACACCATATATTTT | CASKHRETVNTIYF | NA | TRBV6-6 | NA | TRBJ1-3
TGTGCTAGTGGTTTGGGGATCTGGCGGGAACAAGAGACCCAGTACTTC | CASGLGIWREQETQYF | NA | TRBV12-5 | NA | TRBJ2-5
TGTGCCAGCAGGAATCAGAGGAACACTGAAGCTTTCTTT | CASRNQRNTEAFF | NA | TRBV6-5 | NA | TRBJ1-1
TGTGCCATCAGTGGGGATCGTCGCTATGGCTACACCTTC | CAISGDRRYGYTF | NA | TRBV10-3 | once | TRBJ1-2
TGTGCCAGCAGTTCCTGGACAGACAACACTGAAGCTTTCTTT | CASSSWTDNTEAFF | NA | TRBV27 | NA | TRBJ1-1
TGTGCCAGCAGCTTAGCCCCCCCCAGGCTAGCGGGAGGGCCTCTGGCCGGGGAGCTGTTTTTT | CASSLAPPRLAGGPLAGELFF | TRBD2 | TRBV7-2 | NA | TRBJ2-2